Listed below are T cell receptor beta chains from one sample, sequenced in a study of control samples from healthy donors and cancer patients. Profiled with immunoSEQ multiplex PCR; TCRdb holds only in-frame clones, not every one. Of roughly 130,000 clones detected, under 95% appear once; the ten largest clones hold about 1.5%. Sample: PBMCs. Receptor source: a man aged 45-65 years with head and neck cancer. The CDR3 runs from the conserved cysteine through the conserved F or W. The order of the fields is D gene, clone size, V gene, J gene, CDR3 DNA, CDR3 protein. D genes are given only for firm matches. Clone sizes are given selectively: once, few, many, or a class where the clone is expanded.

d_call: .
clone_size: .
v_call: TRBV4-1
j_call: TRBJ2-5
cdr3_nt: TGCGCCAGCAGCCCCCCGGAAGGGACTCTAGTAGAGACCCAGTACTTC
cdr3_aa: CASSPPEGTLVETQYF

d_call: .
clone_size: .
v_call: TRBV4-3
j_call: TRBJ1-1
cdr3_nt: TGCGCCAGCAGCACAGTCACGGGGGCCACTGAAGCTTTCTTT
cdr3_aa: CASSTVTGATEAFF

d_call: TRBD1
clone_size: once
v_call: TRBV18
j_call: TRBJ1-1
cdr3_nt: TGTGCCAGCTCCCCCCTCGCACGGGAACAGGGGTTCCCTGAAGCTTTCTTT
cdr3_aa: CASSPLAREQGFPEAFF

d_call: TRBD1
clone_size: .
v_call: TRBV6-5
j_call: TRBJ1-1
cdr3_nt: TGTGCCAGCAGTCATCGCCCCGGGACAGGGCTTGAAGCTTTCTTT
cdr3_aa: CASSHRPGTGLEAFF

d_call: .
clone_size: .
v_call: TRBV21-1
j_call: TRBJ2-3
cdr3_nt: TGTGCCAGCACCCTTGCACTAGCGGGGGGTATCGCAGATACGCAGTATTTT
cdr3_aa: CASTLALAGGIADTQYF

d_call: .
clone_size: .
v_call: TRBV7-6
j_call: TRBJ2-3
cdr3_nt: TGTGCCAGCAGCTACACAGATACGCAGTATTTT
cdr3_aa: CASSYTDTQYF

d_call: .
clone_size: .
v_call: TRBV11-2
j_call: TRBJ2-3
cdr3_nt: TGTGCCAGCAGCCCCTTAGGGGGATCAGATACGCAGTATTTT
cdr3_aa: CASSPLGGSDTQYF

d_call: .
clone_size: once
v_call: TRBV30
j_call: TRBJ1-3
cdr3_nt: TGTGCCTGGAGTGGAATACAACGCTTTGCCTCTGGAAACACCATATATTTT
cdr3_aa: CAWSGIQRFASGNTIYF

d_call: .
clone_size: few
v_call: TRBV24-1
j_call: TRBJ2-1
cdr3_nt: TGTGCCACCAGTGGTTCCGGGTCCGGCAATGAGCAGTTCTTC
cdr3_aa: CATSGSGSGNEQFF

d_call: .
clone_size: .
v_call: TRBV27
j_call: TRBJ1-5
cdr3_nt: TGTGCCAGCAGTGTTGGGCTGGGGCAGCCCCAGCATTTT
cdr3_aa: CASSVGLGQPQHF

d_call: TRBD1
clone_size: .
v_call: TRBV19
j_call: TRBJ1-2
cdr3_nt: TGTGCCAGTAGTCCTCGGGACAGGGATGGCTACACCTTC
cdr3_aa: CASSPRDRDGYTF

d_call: .
clone_size: .
v_call: TRBV6-5
j_call: TRBJ1-2
cdr3_nt: TGTGCCAGCAAATCGGGCACTGGCTACACCTTC
cdr3_aa: CASKSGTGYTF

d_call: .
clone_size: .
v_call: TRBV30
j_call: TRBJ2-3
cdr3_nt: TGTGCCTGGAGTGAATGGGGGGCTCAGGGAGATACGCAGTATTTT
cdr3_aa: CAWSEWGAQGDTQYF

d_call: .
clone_size: .
v_call: TRBV10-2
j_call: TRBJ1-3
cdr3_nt: TGCGCCAGCAGTGAATTTCGGCCCCATCCGGGGGAGGAAACTGGAAACACCATATATTTT
cdr3_aa: CASSEFRPHPGEETGNTIYF

d_call: .
clone_size: .
v_call: TRBV7-2
j_call: TRBJ1-5
cdr3_nt: TGTGCCAGCAGCTTAGAGGCAGGAGTTAGCAATCAGCCCCAGCATTTT
cdr3_aa: CASSLEAGVSNQPQHF

d_call: .
clone_size: .
v_call: TRBV7-2
j_call: TRBJ1-1
cdr3_nt: TGTGCCAGCAACGGGCAGGGCTTGGGCACTGAAGCTTTCTTT
cdr3_aa: CASNGQGLGTEAFF

d_call: .
clone_size: .
v_call: TRBV6-2/TRBV6-3
j_call: TRBJ1-4
cdr3_nt: TGTGCCAGCAGCGAACGACCCCGCGGACTGTTTTTT
cdr3_aa: CASSERPRGLFF

d_call: TRBD1
clone_size: .
v_call: TRBV4-1
j_call: TRBJ2-7
cdr3_nt: TGCGCCAGCAGCCAAGCCTTCCGGGACAGGGCCAACGAGCAGTACTTC
cdr3_aa: CASSQAFRDRANEQYF

d_call: .
clone_size: .
v_call: TRBV6-4
j_call: TRBJ1-2
cdr3_nt: TGTGCCAGCAGTAGGACCGGGTCCCTTGGCTACACCTTC
cdr3_aa: CASSRTGSLGYTF

d_call: .
clone_size: .
v_call: TRBV6-5
j_call: TRBJ1-2
cdr3_nt: TGTGCCAGCAGCGGTACAATGAACTATGGCTACACCTTC
cdr3_aa: CASSGTMNYGYTF

d_call: TRBD2
clone_size: .
v_call: TRBV11-3
j_call: TRBJ2-3
cdr3_nt: TGTGCCAGCACCGGGGGAGGGTCAGATACGCAGTATTTT
cdr3_aa: CASTGGGSDTQYF

d_call: .
clone_size: .
v_call: TRBV29-1
j_call: TRBJ1-3
cdr3_nt: TGCAGCGTTGTCGGGCTAGGTGGGAGAAACACCATATATTTT
cdr3_aa: CSVVGLGGRNTIYF

d_call: TRBD1
clone_size: .
v_call: TRBV12-3/TRBV12-4
j_call: TRBJ2-7
cdr3_nt: TGTGCCAGCAGTTGGGACAGGGCCTACGAGCAGTACTTC
cdr3_aa: CASSWDRAYEQYF

d_call: .
clone_size: .
v_call: TRBV6-5
j_call: TRBJ2-6
cdr3_nt: TGTGCCAGCAGTTACTCGTCGACTGGGGCCAACGTCCTGACTTTC
cdr3_aa: CASSYSSTGANVLTF

d_call: TRBD2
clone_size: .
v_call: TRBV18
j_call: TRBJ2-1
cdr3_nt: TGTGCCAGCTCACCAAGATCGACTAGCGGGGGGGGACCCGGGTATGAGCAGTTCTTC
cdr3_aa: CASSPRSTSGGGPGYEQFF

d_call: TRBD2
clone_size: .
v_call: TRBV9
j_call: TRBJ2-2
cdr3_nt: TGTGCCAGCAGCCTCGGGGGAGGGCAAACCGGGGAGCTGTTTTTT
cdr3_aa: CASSLGGGQTGELFF

d_call: .
clone_size: once
v_call: TRBV28
j_call: TRBJ1-2
cdr3_nt: TGTGCCAGCAGTTTACCGGGATATGGCTACACCTTC
cdr3_aa: CASSLPGYGYTF

d_call: .
clone_size: .
v_call: TRBV6-7
j_call: TRBJ2-7
cdr3_nt: TGTGCCAGCAGGTCTAAGGACAATCCCGACGGGGCCTCCTACGAGCAGTACTTC
cdr3_aa: CASRSKDNPDGASYEQYF

d_call: .
clone_size: .
v_call: TRBV19
j_call: TRBJ1-5
cdr3_nt: TGTGCCAGTAGTATAATGGGGATTACTAATCAGCCCCAGCATTTT
cdr3_aa: CASSIMGITNQPQHF

d_call: TRBD2
clone_size: .
v_call: TRBV10-3
j_call: TRBJ2-5
cdr3_nt: TGTGCCATCAGTGACCCCGCCCGGGCGGGAGTAGGAGAGACCCAGTACTTC
cdr3_aa: CAISDPARAGVGETQYF

d_call: .
clone_size: .
v_call: TRBV7-2
j_call: TRBJ1-1
cdr3_nt: TGTGCCAGCAGCTTAGCTTGGGAGGTGAACACTGAAGCTTTCTTT
cdr3_aa: CASSLAWEVNTEAFF

d_call: .
clone_size: .
v_call: TRBV23-1
j_call: TRBJ2-7
cdr3_nt: TGCGCCACCGACCCCGGCCCCGAGCAGTACTTC
cdr3_aa: CATDPGPEQYF

d_call: .
clone_size: .
v_call: TRBV9
j_call: TRBJ1-2
cdr3_nt: TGTGCCAGCAGCGTAACGAGTTATGGCTACACCTTC
cdr3_aa: CASSVTSYGYTF